What follows describes a single T cell receptor beta chain. Its matching antigen is unknown. CDR3 length equals 15 residues. The V gene's germline CDR1 is MNHEY and CDR2 SMNVEV (reference sequence). The germline V and J ends were trimmed by 8 bases and 4 bases, with 18 bases remaining between them. Profiled with immunoSEQ multiplex PCR; TCRdb holds only in-frame clones, not every one. The table shows 85,000 to 100,000 clones, with 85% to 95% occurring only once. This sample was taken from a study of graft-versus-host responses after intestinal transplantation. Whole-study context: Recipients obtained multivisceral, liver-intestinal, or isolated intestinal transplants. Overall study findings and caveats: Some GvH clones were seen earlier in gut or blood, suggesting intestinal origin. Early after transplant, HvG clones declined as circulating GvH clones peaked.

The rearrangement joins TRBV27 to TRBJ2-1; weak D call: TRBD2 (7 bases). This receptor was taken from a human donor who was the organ donor for an intestinal transplant. The source was unstimulated CD8+ T cells sorted from spleen or lymph node cells, collected before transplant. CDR3 nucleotide sequence: TGTGCCAGCCCAAAACGGGGGGCGGGGTACAATGAGCAGTTCTTC. This translates into CASPKRGAGYNEQFF.